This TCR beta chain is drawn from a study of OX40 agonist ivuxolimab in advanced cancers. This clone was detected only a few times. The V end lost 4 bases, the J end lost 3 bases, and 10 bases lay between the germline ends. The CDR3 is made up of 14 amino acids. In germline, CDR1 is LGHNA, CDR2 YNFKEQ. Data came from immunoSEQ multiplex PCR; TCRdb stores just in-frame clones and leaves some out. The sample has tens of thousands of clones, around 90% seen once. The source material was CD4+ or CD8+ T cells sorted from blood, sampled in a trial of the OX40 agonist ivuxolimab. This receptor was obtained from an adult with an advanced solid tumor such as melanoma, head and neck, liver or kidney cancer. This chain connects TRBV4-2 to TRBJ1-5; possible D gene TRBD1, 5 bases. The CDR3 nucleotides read TGTGCCAGCAGCCGACTGGGGGACAATCAGCCCCAGCATTTT. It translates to CASSRLGDNQPQHF.